Listed here are 18 T cell receptor beta chains from one sample, sequenced in a study of Graves' ophthalmopathy and Graves' hyperthyroidism. Amplifying from RNA transcripts, the study obtained TCR beta CDR3 regions. RT-PCR was first run with HTBI primers, then multiplex PCR in a second round. TCRdb reanalysed the multiplex PCR reads using MiXCR and keeps one entry per CDR3 protein. The data contain 200,000 to 250,000 distinct CDR3 sequences, roughly 21% of them singletons. Material for sequencing was peripheral blood. These TCRs come from a woman aged 45-60 years with Graves' ophthalmopathy.

This clonotype has at least ten counts. The genes are TRBV27 and TRBJ1-1; D gene unclear. The CDR3 runs 13 residues. Between the trimmed V and J ends, which lost 2 bases and 1 base, there was a span of 5 bases. Germline values: CDR1 MNHEY, CDR2 SMNVEV (reference sequence). CDR3 protein: CASSLRKNTEAFF. CDR3 sequence (DNA): TGTGCCAGCAGTTTACGGAAGAACACTGAAGCTTTCTTT.

This clonotype was counted ten times or more. This chain uses TRBV18 with TRBJ1-5, with TRBD1 identical over 9 bases. Trimming took 4 bases from V and 2 from J; bases not matched to a gene: 6. The CDR3 loop spans 16 amino acids. CDR1 and CDR2 (germline): KGHSH, LQKENI. DNA of the CDR3: TGTGCCAGCTCACGGACAGGGGATTTCGGCAATCAGCCCCAGCATTTT. It is translated as CASSRTGDFGNQPQHF.

This clonotype was recorded many times. V usage is TRBV11-2 and J usage is TRBJ2-5; D unresolved. This CDR3 contains 13 residues. Trimming removed 6 bases from V and 4 bases from J, with 12 bases in between. Germline CDR1 is SGHAT and CDR2 is FQNNGV. CDR3 sequence (DNA): TGTGCCAGCAGTCCTCACCGTTTAGAGACCCAGTACTTC. Translated: CASSPHRLETQYF. The entire variable domain, with the rest obtained from reference TRBV11-2 and TRBJ2-5, is as follows: EAGVAQSPRYKIIEKRQSVAFWCNPISGHATLYWYQQILGQGPKLLIQFQNNGVVDDSQLPKDRFSAERLKGVDSTLKIQPAKLEDSAVYLCASSPHRLETQYFGPGTRLLVL.

This clonotype was observed many times. CDR3 nucleotides: TGTGCCAGCGCCGGGACAGGGGCGCTCCTCACTGAAGCTTTCTTT. This encodes CASAGTGALLTEAFF. The chain couples TRBV28 to TRBJ1-1; 10 bases match TRBD1. Per germline, CDR1 MDHEN and CDR2 SYDVKM. This CDR3 region has 15 residues. V was pared by 8 bases and J by 4 bases, with 10 bases of the junction left unmatched.

This clonotype was counted ten times or more. The chain has TRBV6-1 and TRBJ2-2; the D is unclear. Germline lookup yields CDR1 MNHNS and CDR2 SASEGT. The CDR3 is 15 amino acids. Deletions cut 7 bases from V and 6 bases from J, with 18 bases between. The DNA for the CDR3 is TGTGCCAGCACCCCTTTTGGTACTGGGTCCGGGGAGCTGTTTTTT. It translates to CASTPFGTGSGELFF.

The chain uses TRBV11-2 and TRBJ2-6; 9 bases fit TRBD1. The germline CDR1 and CDR2 sequences are SGHAT and FQNNGV. CDR3 length equals 17 residues. V shed 2 bases, J shed 6 bases, and the junction held 8 bases outside the gene matches. The CDR3 loop is CASSLSGGQGTANVLTF. CDR3 nucleotide sequence: TGTGCCAGCAGCTTATCTGGTGGACAGGGGACGGCCAACGTCCTGACTTTC.

The V gene is TRBV6-5, the J gene TRBJ1-2, with a possible D match to TRBD1 (5 bases). The CDR3 loop spans 14 amino acids. CDR1 and CDR2 from the germline V gene are MNHEY and SVGAGI. The V end was cut by 5 bases, the J end by 3 bases, with 13 bases between. The CDR3 bases are TGTGCCAGCAGTCCCTCGAGACAGCACTATGGCTACACCTTC. It is translated as CASSPSRQHYGYTF.

This clonotype has just a few counts. The chain recombines TRBV30 with TRBJ2-7; the D is unclear. V lost 2 bases to trimming and J lost 3 bases, with 5 bases between them. Looked up from germline, CDR1 is GTSNPN and CDR2 is SVGIG (reference sequence). The CDR3 contains 11 residues. CDR3 in DNA: TGTGCCTGGAGTAACTTCTACGAGCAGTACTTC. This encodes CAWSNFYEQYF.

This clonotype was seen ten or more times. The chain uses TRBV7-3 and TRBJ2-7; D gene unclear. The CDR3 is made up of 14 amino acids. In germline, CDR1 is SGHTA, CDR2 FQGTGA. Trimming cost V 5 bases and J 1 base, with 12 bases left between them. The CDR3 nucleotides are TGTGCCAGCAGCCCCAGTCGACTTTCCTACGAGCAGTACTTC. Its protein product is CASSPSRLSYEQYF.

At least ten counts were recorded for this clonotype. DNA of the CDR3: TGTGCCAGCAGCCCTCCCACAGGGGGCGAAGCGAAGACCCAGTACTTC. This translates into CASSPPTGGEAKTQYF. V is TRBV9 and J is TRBJ2-5, with TRBD1 identical over 9 bases. The V segment lost 4 bases and the J segment 6 bases; nucleotides outside the gene matches: 13. CDR1 SGDLS and CDR2 YYNGEE come from the germline V gene. The CDR3 spans 16 residues.

This clonotype was counted only a few times. This chain links TRBV6-1 with TRBJ1-1, with D uncertain. This CDR3 is built from 13 residues. V was pared by 7 bases and J by 1 base, with 10 bases between. Germline CDR1 MNHNS, CDR2 SASEGT. The CDR3 protein is CASNKFPNTEAFF. The CDR3 DNA reads as TGTGCCAGCAATAAATTCCCGAACACTGAAGCTTTCTTT.

This clonotype has a count of ten or more. The gene calls are TRBV6-5 and TRBJ1-5; D ambiguous. V lost 5 bases to trimming and J lost 4 bases, with 9 bases between them. The CDR3 covers 13 residues. Per the germline V gene, CDR1 is MNHEY and CDR2 is SVGAGI. The chain's CDR3 is CASSTNRNQPQHF. CDR3 DNA: TGTGCCAGCAGTACGAACAGAAATCAGCCCCAGCATTTT.

The table lists this clonotype with many counts. The rearrangement links TRBV20-1 to TRBJ2-3; 9 nucleotides match TRBD2. Germline CDR1 DFQATT, CDR2 SNEGSKA (reference sequence). This CDR3 comprises 15 residues. With 6 bases clipped from V and 6 bases from J, the junction kept 13 bases outside the gene matches. The CDR3 sequence is CSATSQREDLDTQYF. For the CDR3, the DNA is TGCAGTGCCACGTCCCAGCGGGAGGATCTGGATACGCAGTATTTT.

This clonotype was counted ten times or more. This rearrangement joins TRBV4-2 to TRBJ2-2; D not resolved. The length of the CDR3 is 12 residues. The V gene lost 1 base and the J gene lost 6 bases, with 3 bases spanning the gap. Germline CDR1 reads LGHNA; CDR2 reads YNFKEQ. The CDR3 region has the DNA TGTGCCAGCAGCCAAGGCTCCGGGGAGCTGTTTTTT. It translates to CASSQGSGELFF.

This clonotype turned up a few times. Since a much larger clone is just one base distant, this may be a read error. The rearrangement links TRBV6-1 to TRBJ2-5; D possibly matches TRBD1 or TRBD2 (5 bases each). Germline-derived CDR1 and CDR2 are MNHNS and SASEGT. The CDR3 contains 14 residues. V shed 5 bases and J shed 9 bases, with 19 bases lying between them. CDR3 coding DNA: TGTGCCAGCAGTCGCGGGTCAGGGTCGGAGCCCCAGTACTTC. Translation gives CASSRGSGSEPQYF.

This clonotype occurred many times. The chain uses TRBV6-1 and TRBJ2-7, with 7 bases aligning to TRBD1. The CDR3 runs 18 residues. The V and J ends lost 6 bases and 3 bases, in that order; junction bases with no gene match: 20. CDR1 is MNHNS, CDR2 SASEGT, per germline. This CDR3 is CASRKGQAWSGGNYEQYF. Here the CDR3 DNA reads TGTGCCAGCAGGAAAGGACAGGCCTGGTCGGGTGGCAACTACGAGCAGTACTTC.

The chain is built from TRBV28 and TRBJ2-5; maybe TRBD2 (6 bases). The CDR3 consists of 14 residues. V lost 1 base to trimming and J lost 3 bases, with 9 bases between them. From germline, CDR1 is MDHEN and CDR2 SYDVKM. This CDR3 reads CASSLLGGEETQYF. The CDR3 DNA sequence: TGTGCCAGCAGTTTATTGGGGGGAGAAGAGACCCAGTACTTC.

This clonotype appeared many times. J is TRBJ1-1 and V is TRBV10-1; D not certain. CDR1 and CDR2 (germline): WNHNN, SYGVQD (reference sequence). This CDR3 is 15 amino acids long. V shed 3 bases and J shed 0 bases, with 11 bases lying between them. The CDR3 DNA sequence: TGCGCCAGCAGTGATGATGGACGGTTGAACACTGAAGCTTTCTTT. Translation: CASSDDGRLNTEAFF.